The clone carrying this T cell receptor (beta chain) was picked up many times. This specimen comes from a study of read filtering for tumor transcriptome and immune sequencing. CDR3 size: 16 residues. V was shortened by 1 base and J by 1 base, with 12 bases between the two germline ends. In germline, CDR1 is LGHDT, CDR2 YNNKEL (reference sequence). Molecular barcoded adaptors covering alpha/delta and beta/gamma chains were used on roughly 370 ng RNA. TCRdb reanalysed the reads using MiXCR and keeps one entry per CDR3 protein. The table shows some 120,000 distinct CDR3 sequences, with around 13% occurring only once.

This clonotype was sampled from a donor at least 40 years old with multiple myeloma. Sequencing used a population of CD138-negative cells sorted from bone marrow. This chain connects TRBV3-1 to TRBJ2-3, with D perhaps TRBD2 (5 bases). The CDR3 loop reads CASSQGVAIRTDTQYF. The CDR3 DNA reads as TGTGCCAGCAGCCAAGGGGTAGCGATCCGCACAGATACGCAGTATTTT.